This T cell receptor beta chain comes out of a study of patients and donors after allogeneic stem cell transplantation. Ten or more counts support this clonotype. A single record per CDR3 protein comes from TCRdb applying MiXCR to the RT-PCR reads. Seen here are roughly 960,000 distinct CDR3 sequences, more than 15% observed once, and the top ten hold roughly 6%. The V and J ends lost 6 bases and 6 bases respectively, with 9 bases between them. The CDR3 sequence is 12 residues long. Germline-derived CDR1 and CDR2 are SGHRS and YFSETQ. Material: blood, either unsorted or a sorted T cell fraction (not recorded which). The clonotype comes from a human donor who was either an allogeneic HSCT recipient or a stem cell or donor lymphocyte infusion donor (not recorded which). It is not recorded whose cells these are; they may come from a transplant donor. The chain is built from TRBV5-1 and TRBJ2-2; D unresolved. CDR3 bases: TGCGCCAGCACAGAACCCGCCGGGGAGCTGTTTTTT. Translating it yields CASTEPAGELFF.